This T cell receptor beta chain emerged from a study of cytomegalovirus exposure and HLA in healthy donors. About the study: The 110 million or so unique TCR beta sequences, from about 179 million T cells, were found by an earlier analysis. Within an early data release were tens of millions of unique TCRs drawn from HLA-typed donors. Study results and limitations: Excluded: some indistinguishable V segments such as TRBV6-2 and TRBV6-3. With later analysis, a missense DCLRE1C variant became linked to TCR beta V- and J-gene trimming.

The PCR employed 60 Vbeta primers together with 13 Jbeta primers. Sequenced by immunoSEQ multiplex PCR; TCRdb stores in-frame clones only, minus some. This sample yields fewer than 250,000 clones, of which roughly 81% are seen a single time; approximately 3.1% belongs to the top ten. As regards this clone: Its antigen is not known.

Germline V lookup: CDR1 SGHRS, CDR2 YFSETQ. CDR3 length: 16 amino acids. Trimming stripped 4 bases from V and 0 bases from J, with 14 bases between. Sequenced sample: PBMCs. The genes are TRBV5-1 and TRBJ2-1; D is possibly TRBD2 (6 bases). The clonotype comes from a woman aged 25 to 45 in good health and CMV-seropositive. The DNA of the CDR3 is TGCGCCAGCAGCCCGACAATAGCGGTCTCCTACAATGAGCAGTTCTTC. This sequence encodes CASSPTIAVSYNEQFF.